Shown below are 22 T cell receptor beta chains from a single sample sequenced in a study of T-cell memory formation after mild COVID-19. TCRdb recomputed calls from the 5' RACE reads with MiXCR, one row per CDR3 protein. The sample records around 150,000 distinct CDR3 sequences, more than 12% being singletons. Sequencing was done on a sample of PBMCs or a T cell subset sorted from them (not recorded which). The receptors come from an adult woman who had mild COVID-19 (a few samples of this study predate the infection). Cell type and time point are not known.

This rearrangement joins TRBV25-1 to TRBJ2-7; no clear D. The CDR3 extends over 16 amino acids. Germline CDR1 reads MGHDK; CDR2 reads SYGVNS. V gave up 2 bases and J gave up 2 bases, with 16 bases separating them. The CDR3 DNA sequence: TGTGCCAGCAGTGAAAGGGTAAGGTCTGGCCCCTACGAGCAGTACTTC. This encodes CASSERVRSGPYEQYF.

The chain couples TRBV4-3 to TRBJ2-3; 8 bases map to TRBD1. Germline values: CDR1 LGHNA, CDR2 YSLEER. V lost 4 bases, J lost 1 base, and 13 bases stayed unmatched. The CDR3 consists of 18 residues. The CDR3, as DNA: TGCGCCAGCAGCCTGATATATGCCAGGGGGCGCGGCACAGATACGCAGTATTTT. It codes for CASSLIYARGRGTDTQYF.

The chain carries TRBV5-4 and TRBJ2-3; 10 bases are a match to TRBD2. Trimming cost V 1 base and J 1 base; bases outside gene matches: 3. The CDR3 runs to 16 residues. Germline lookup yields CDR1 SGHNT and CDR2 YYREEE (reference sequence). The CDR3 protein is CASSLSSGRRTDTQYF. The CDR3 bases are TGTGCCAGCAGCTTGTCTAGCGGGAGACGCACAGATACGCAGTATTTT. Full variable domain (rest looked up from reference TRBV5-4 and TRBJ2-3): ETGVTQSPTHLIKTRGQQVTLRCSSQSGHNTVSWYQQALGQGPQFIFQYYREEENGRGNFPPRFSGLQFPNYSSELNVNALELDDSALYLCASSLSSGRRTDTQYFGPGTRLTVL.

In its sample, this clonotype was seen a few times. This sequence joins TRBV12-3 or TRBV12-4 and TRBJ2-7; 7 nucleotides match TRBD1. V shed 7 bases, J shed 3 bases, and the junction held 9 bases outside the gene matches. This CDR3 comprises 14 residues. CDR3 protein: CASTTGAGVYEQYF. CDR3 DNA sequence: TGTGCCAGCACCACAGGGGCAGGGGTCTACGAGCAGTACTTC.

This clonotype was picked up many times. The chain's CDR3 is CASSLLDPYEQYF. CDR3 bases: TGTGCCAGCAGCCTACTTGATCCCTACGAGCAGTACTTC. The rearrangement joins TRBV7-9 to TRBJ2-7; D unclear. CDR3 size: 13 residues. Germline V lookup: CDR1 SEHNR, CDR2 FQNEAQ (reference sequence). V dropped 5 bases and J dropped 2 bases, with 10 bases sitting between them.

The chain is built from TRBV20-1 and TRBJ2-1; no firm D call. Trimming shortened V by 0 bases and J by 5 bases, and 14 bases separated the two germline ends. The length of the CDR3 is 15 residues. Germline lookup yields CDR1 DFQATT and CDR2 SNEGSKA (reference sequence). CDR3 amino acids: CSARDPPRYHNEQFF. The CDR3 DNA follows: TGCAGTGCTAGAGATCCCCCCCGATACCACAATGAGCAGTTCTTC.

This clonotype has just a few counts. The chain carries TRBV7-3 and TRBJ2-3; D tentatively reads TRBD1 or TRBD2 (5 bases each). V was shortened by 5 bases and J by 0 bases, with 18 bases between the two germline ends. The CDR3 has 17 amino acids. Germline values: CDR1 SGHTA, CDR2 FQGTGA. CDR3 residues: CASSKSRWGGSTDTQYF. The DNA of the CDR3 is TGTGCCAGCAGCAAGAGTCGGTGGGGCGGGAGCACAGATACGCAGTATTTT.

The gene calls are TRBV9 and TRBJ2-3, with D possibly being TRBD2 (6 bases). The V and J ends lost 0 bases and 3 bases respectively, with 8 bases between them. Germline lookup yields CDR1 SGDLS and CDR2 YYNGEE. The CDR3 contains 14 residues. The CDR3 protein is CASSVGDWTDTQYF. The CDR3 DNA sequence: TGTGCCAGCAGCGTAGGGGACTGGACAGATACGCAGTATTTT.

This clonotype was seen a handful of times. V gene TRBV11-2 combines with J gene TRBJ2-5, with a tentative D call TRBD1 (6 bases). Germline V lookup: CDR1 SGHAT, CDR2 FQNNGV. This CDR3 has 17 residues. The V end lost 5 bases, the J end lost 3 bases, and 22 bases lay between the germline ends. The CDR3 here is CASSGTRDKGLEETQYF. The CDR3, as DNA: TGTGCCAGCAGCGGGACCCGGGACAAAGGACTTGAAGAGACCCAGTACTTC.

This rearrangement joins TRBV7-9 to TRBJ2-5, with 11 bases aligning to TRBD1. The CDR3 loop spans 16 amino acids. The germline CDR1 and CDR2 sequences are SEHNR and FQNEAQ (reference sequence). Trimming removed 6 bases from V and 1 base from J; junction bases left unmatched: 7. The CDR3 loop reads CASRPPGQGVQETQYF. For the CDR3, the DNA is TGTGCCAGCAGGCCGCCGGGACAGGGGGTCCAAGAGACCCAGTACTTC.

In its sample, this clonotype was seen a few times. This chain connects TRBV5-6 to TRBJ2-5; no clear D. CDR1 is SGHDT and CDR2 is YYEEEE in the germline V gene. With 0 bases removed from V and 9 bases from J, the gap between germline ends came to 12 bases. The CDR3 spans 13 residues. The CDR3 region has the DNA TGTGCCAGCAGCTTGGACCAACAAAGGGCCCAGTACTTC. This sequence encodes CASSLDQQRAQYF.

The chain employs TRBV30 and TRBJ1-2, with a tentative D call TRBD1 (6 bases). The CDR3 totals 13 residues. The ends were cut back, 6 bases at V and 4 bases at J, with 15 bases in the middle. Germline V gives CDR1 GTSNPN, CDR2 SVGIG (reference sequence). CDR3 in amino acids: CACQTYRAYGYTF. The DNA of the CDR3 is TGTGCCTGTCAAACTTACAGGGCCTATGGCTACACCTTC.

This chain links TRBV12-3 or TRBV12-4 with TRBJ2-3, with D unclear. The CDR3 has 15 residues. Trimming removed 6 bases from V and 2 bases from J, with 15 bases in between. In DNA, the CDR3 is TGTGCCAGCAGCACCCTGAGAGGCTTCACAGATACGCAGTATTTT. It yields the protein CASSTLRGFTDTQYF.

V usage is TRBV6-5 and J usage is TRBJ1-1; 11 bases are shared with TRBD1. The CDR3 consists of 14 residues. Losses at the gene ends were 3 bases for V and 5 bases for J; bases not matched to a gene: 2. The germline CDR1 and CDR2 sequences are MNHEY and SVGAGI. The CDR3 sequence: CASSYGQGATEAFF. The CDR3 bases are TGTGCCAGCAGTTATGGACAGGGGGCAACTGAAGCTTTCTTT.

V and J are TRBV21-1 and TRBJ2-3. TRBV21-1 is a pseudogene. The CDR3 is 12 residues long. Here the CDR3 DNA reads TGTGCCAGCAGCAAACACTACTGTACGCAGTATTTT. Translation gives CASSKHYCTQYF.

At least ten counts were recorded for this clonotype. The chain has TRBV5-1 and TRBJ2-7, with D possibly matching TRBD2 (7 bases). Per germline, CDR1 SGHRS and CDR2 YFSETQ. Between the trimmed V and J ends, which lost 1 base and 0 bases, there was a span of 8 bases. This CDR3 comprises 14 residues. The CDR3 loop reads CASSLRGGSYEQYF. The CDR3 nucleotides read TGCGCCAGCAGCTTGAGGGGGGGCTCCTACGAGCAGTACTTC.

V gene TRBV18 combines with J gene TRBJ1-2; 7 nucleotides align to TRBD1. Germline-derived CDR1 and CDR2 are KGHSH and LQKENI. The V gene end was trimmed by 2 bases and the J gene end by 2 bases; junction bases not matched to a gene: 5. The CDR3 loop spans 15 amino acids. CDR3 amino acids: CASSPSGQANYGYTF. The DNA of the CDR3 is TGTGCCAGCTCACCAAGTGGACAGGCCAACTATGGCTACACCTTC.

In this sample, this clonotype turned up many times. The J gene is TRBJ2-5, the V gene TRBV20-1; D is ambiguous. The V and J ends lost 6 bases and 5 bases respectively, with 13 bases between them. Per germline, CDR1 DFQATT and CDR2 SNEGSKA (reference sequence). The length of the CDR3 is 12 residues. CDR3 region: CSALRTAETQYF. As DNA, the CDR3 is TGCAGTGCCCTTAGGACGGCGGAGACCCAGTACTTC.

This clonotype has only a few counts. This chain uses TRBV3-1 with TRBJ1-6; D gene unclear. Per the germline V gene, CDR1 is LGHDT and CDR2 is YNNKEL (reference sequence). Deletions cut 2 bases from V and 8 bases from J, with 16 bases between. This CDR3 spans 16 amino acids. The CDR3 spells CASSQLTTSPYSPLHF. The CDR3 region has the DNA TGTGCCAGCAGCCAATTAACGACATCGCCTTATTCACCCCTCCACTTT.

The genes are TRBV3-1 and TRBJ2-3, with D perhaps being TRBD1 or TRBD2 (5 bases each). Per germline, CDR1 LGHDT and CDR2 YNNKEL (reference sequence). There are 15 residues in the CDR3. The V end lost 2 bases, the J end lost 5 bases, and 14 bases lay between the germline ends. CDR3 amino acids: CASSQFTGRGDTQYF. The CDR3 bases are TGTGCCAGCAGCCAATTTACAGGACGGGGAGATACGCAGTATTTT.

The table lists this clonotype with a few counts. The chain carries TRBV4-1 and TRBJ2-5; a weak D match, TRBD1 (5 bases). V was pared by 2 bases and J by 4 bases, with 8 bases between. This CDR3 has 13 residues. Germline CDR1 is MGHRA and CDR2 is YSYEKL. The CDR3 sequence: CASSQFRGETQYF. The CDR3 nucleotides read TGCGCCAGCAGCCAATTTAGGGGAGAGACCCAGTACTTC.

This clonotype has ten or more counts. CDR3 sequence reads: CASSSTGSGANVLTF. The CDR3 DNA reads TGTGCCAGCAGCTCCACAGGCTCTGGGGCCAACGTCCTGACTTTC. This chain joins TRBV7-2 and TRBJ2-6; D is perhaps TRBD1 (5 bases). The CDR3 totals 15 residues. Germline loops: CDR1 SGHTA, CDR2 FQGNSA. Trimming pared 4 bases from V and 0 bases from J, leaving 7 bases between.